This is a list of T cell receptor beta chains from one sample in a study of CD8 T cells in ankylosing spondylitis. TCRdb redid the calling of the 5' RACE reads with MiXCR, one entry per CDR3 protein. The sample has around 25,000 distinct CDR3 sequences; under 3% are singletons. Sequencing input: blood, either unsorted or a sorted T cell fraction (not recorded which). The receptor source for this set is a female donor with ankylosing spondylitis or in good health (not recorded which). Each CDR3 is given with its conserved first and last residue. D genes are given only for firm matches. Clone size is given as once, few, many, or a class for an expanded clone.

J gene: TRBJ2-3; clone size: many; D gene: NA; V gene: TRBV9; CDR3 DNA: TGTGCCAGCAGCCCCGTCGCAGGGGCGGCAGATACGCAGTATTTT; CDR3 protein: CASSPVAGAADTQYF
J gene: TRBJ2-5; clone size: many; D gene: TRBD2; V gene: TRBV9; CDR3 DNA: TGTGCCAGCAGCGTTGGGACTAGCGGGAGGGGGGCGGAGACCCAGTACTTC; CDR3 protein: CASSVGTSGRGAETQYF
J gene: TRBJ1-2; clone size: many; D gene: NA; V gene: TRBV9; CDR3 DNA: TGTGCCAGCAGCGTAGACGGCTATGGCTACACCTTC; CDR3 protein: CASSVDGYGYTF
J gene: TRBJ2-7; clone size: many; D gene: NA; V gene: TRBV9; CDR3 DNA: TGTGCCAGCAGCCGGTGGGGTTTGAGCTCCTACGAGCAGTACTTC; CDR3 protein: CASSRWGLSSYEQYF
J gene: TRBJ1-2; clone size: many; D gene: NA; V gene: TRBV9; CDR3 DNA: TGTGCCAGCCGCCGGGGGGACTATGGCTACACCTTC; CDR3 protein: CASRRGDYGYTF
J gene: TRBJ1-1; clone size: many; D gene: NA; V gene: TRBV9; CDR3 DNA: TGTGCCAGCAGCGTAGATGAGGGTACAGTGAACACTGAAGCTTTCTTT; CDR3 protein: CASSVDEGTVNTEAFF
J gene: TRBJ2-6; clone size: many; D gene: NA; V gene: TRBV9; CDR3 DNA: TGTGCCAGCAGCGTAGGTTGGCAGGGTATCCTGACTTTC; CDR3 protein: CASSVGWQGILTF
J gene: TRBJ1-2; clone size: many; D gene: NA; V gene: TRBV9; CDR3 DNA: TGTGCCAGCAGCGTCGAAGGGGGTGATTATAACTATGGCTACACCTTC; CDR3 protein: CASSVEGGDYNYGYTF
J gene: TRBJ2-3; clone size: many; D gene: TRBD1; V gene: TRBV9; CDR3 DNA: TGTGCCAGCAGCGTTCGACAGGGGTACACAGATACGCAGTATTTT; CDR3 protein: CASSVRQGYTDTQYF
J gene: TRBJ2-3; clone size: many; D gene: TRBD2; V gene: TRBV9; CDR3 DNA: TGTGCCAGCAGCGTGGGGACTAGCGGGAGTCCAGATACGCAGTATTTT; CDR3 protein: CASSVGTSGSPDTQYF
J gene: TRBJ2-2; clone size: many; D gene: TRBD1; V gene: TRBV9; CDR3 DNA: TGTGCCAGCAGCGCCGACAGGGTAGTATCCGGGGAGCTGTTTTTT; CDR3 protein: CASSADRVVSGELFF
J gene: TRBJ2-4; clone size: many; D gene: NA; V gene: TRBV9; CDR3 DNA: TGTGCCAGCAGCGTAGCGGCGAAAAACATTCAGTACTTC; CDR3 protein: CASSVAAKNIQYF